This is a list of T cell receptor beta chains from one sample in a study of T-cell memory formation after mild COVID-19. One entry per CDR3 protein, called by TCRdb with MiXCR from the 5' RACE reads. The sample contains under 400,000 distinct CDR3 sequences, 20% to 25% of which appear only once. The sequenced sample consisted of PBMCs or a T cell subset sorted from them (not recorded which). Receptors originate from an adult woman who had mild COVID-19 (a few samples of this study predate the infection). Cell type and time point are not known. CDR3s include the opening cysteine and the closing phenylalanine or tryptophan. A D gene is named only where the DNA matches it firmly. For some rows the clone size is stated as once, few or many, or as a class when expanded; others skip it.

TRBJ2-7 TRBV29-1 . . TGCAGCGTTGGAGATCCAGGGGAGACCTACGAGCAGTACTTC CSVGDPGETYEQYF
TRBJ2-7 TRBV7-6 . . TGTGCCAGCAGCTTAGGGCACACCTACGAGCAGTACTTC CASSLGHTYEQYF
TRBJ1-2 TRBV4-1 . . TGCGCCAGCAGCCAAGTGGGGGGTTACTATGGCTACACCTTC CASSQVGGYYGYTF
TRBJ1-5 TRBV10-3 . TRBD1 TGTGCCATCGGCCGGGACAGTGGGTTGGGTAGCAATCAGCCCCAGCATTTT CAIGRDSGLGSNQPQHF
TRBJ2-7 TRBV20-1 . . TGCAGTGCGCTTGGTTGGAACTCCTACGAGCAGTACTTC CSALGWNSYEQYF
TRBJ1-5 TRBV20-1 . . TGCAGTGCTAGAGACGACAGCAATAGCAATCAGCCCCAGCATTTT CSARDDSNSNQPQHF
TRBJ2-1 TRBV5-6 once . TGTGCCAGCAGCCAGGCGGCGGACAGCGGAAAAAATGAGCAGTTCTTC CASSQAADSGKNEQFF
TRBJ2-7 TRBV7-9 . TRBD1 TGTGCCAGCACCGACAGGGTCGTCGCCGAGCAGTACTTC CASTDRVVAEQYF
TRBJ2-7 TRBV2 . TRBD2 TGTGCCAGCCGTTCCCCGGGGGGCTCCTACGAGCAGTACTTC CASRSPGGSYEQYF
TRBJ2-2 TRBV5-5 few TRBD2 TGTGCCAGCAGCTTCTGGACTAGCGGGAGTGTCGGGGAGCTGTTTTTT CASSFWTSGSVGELFF
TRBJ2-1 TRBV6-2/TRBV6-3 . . TGTGCCAGCAGTTACCTAGGGGACTCAATATACAATGAGCAGTTCTTC CASSYLGDSIYNEQFF
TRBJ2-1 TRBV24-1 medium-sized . TGTGCCACCAGTGAGGTGGCGTGGGATGAGCAGTTCTTC CATSEVAWDEQFF
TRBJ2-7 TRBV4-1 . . TGCGCCAGCAGCCCTCGGACAAGCGAGCAGTACTTC CASSPRTSEQYF
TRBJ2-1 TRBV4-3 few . TGCGCCAGCAGCCGGACTTACGACAATGAGCAGTTCTTC CASSRTYDNEQFF
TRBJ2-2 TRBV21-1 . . TGTGCCAGCAGCATACACCAAGCGGGAGGTCCCGGGGAGCTGTTTTTT CASSIHQAGGPGELFF
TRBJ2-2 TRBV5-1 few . TGCGCCAGCAGCACGGACGGGTTGAACACCGGGGAGCTGTTTTTT CASSTDGLNTGELFF
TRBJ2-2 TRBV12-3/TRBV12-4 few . TGTGCCAGCAGTGCCCTCCCTAGCGAGAACACCGGGGAGCTGTTTTTT CASSALPSENTGELFF
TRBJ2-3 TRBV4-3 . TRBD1 TGCGCCAGCAGCCAGAGAGGGGTTACAGGGGAGACGCAGTATTTT CASSQRGVTGETQYF
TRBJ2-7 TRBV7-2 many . TGTGCCAGCAGCTTAAGTGCCGGATCCTACGAGCAGTACTTC CASSLSAGSYEQYF
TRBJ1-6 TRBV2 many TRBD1 TGTGCCAGCACAGACAGGGAGGTTTCACCCCTCCACTTT CASTDREVSPLHF
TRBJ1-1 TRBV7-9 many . TGTGCCAGCAGCTTAGCCCTGAACACTGAAGCTTTCTTT CASSLALNTEAFF